This TCR beta chain appears in the sequencing data of a study of blood T cell repertoires in COVID-19. Study-level background: Nucleic acid was either cDNA or gDNA, and it came from T cells, B-cell-depleted T cells, or PBMCs.

TCRdb keeps only in-frame clones here, not all; method: immunoSEQ multiplex PCR. This repertoire shows a few hundred thousand clones, approximately 85% found once; its top ten account for about 4.3%. Living in 24 US areas, the participants were between 18 and 89 years of age. Two negative PCRs, clearance, or symptom resolution had been documented for recovered Cohort 3 donors. This clone was observed a few times. CDR1 and CDR2 (germline): MNHEY, SVGAGI. CDR3 size: 11 residues. Sequenced input: PBMCs or T cells enriched from blood (not recorded which). This TCR came from a young woman who had recovered from COVID-19. The gene calls are TRBV6-5 and TRBJ1-3, with a tentative D call TRBD1 (6 bases). The CDR3 DNA reads TGTTGTACAGGGACTGGAAACACCATATATTTT. Its protein product is CCTGTGNTIYF.